This T cell receptor beta chain comes out of a study of T cell responses to AZD1222 COVID-19 vaccine. Using immunoSEQ multiplex PCR, the repertoire was profiled, and TCRdb retains in-frame clones only, with some absent. Altogether about 120,000 clones are present, 80% to 90% being singletons, with the ten largest covering around 3.1%. This CDR3 is built from 13 residues. V was pared by 5 bases and J by 5 bases, with 12 bases between. Per the germline V gene, CDR1 is MNHEY and CDR2 is SMNVEV (reference sequence). Study-level points and caveats: With two AZD1222 doses given, Spike-specific TCR breadth and depth both rose. Repertoire samples came only from after the peak T cell response. Distributed over spike, vaccine-associated CD4 TCRs predominated at 160-218 and 743-854.

Turning to this clone: Its matching antigen is unknown.

The source material was peripheral blood, sampled on day 0 of AZD1222 vaccination. V gene TRBV27 combines with J gene TRBJ2-5, with D perhaps TRBD2 (7 bases). The TCR sequence derives from an adult in good health. CDR3 protein: CASSTRGGETQYF. DNA of the CDR3: TGTGCCAGCAGTACCAGGGGAGGGGAGACCCAGTACTTC.